The text below deals with one T cell receptor beta chain. The sample belongs to a study of T cell changes during pregnancy in multiple sclerosis. The CDR3 spans 14 residues. V was clipped by 5 bases and J by 4 bases, with 13 bases between them. The germline V gene encodes CDR1 LNHDA and CDR2 SQIVND (reference sequence). Using immunoSEQ multiplex PCR, the repertoire was profiled, and TCRdb retains in-frame clones only, with some absent. The data contain tens of thousands of clones, approximately 92% of them seen just once; the ten biggest clones take up 2% to 2.5%. The clonotype was recovered from a female donor with multiple sclerosis, enrolled in a pregnancy study. This chain uses TRBV19 with TRBJ2-3; a weak D match, TRBD2 (5 bases). Sequenced here: peripheral blood, sampled after pregnancy. CDR3 coding DNA: TGTGCCAGTAGTCCCCGAGGAGGATCAGATACGCAGTATTTT. This encodes CASSPRGGSDTQYF. The full variable domain, completed using reference TRBV19 and TRBJ2-3, is DGGITQSPKYLFRKEGQNVTLSCEQNLNHDAMYWYRQDPGQGLRLIYYSQIVNDFQKGDIAEGYSVSREKKESFPLTVTSAQKNPTAFYLCASSPRGGSDTQYFGPGTRLTVL.